This TCR beta chain is drawn from a study of shared clonotypes between healthy human individuals. Germline V gene data show CDR1 as SQVTM and CDR2 as ANQGSEA. This CDR3 is 12 amino acids long. The V end lost 4 bases, the J end lost 2 bases, and 9 bases lay between the germline ends. As for this clone: Other DNA sequences in this specimen translate into the identical CDR3.

Using immunoSEQ multiplex PCR, the repertoire was profiled, and TCRdb retains in-frame clones only, with some absent. The sample includes about 2.5 million clones, approximately 90% of them seen just once. The rearrangement uses TRBV29-1 and TRBJ2-7, with D unresolved. Sequencing input: naive CD4+ T cells from PBMCs. The sample's subset: CD45RA+ positively selected. The TCR originated in a man younger than 35 in good health. Some clones in this sample may be carry-over from other donors' samples. The CDR3 DNA reads TGCAGCGTTGCCCCCGGACCCTACGAGCAGTACTTC. It is translated as CSVAPGPYEQYF.